The TCR beta chain described here comes from a study of multiple sclerosis patients with progressive multifocal leukoencephalopathy. Whole-study findings and limits: The findings' link to JC virus versus immunocompromise remained uncertain. Most PML patients had lower entropy, suggesting less diverse TRB repertoires.

Of note for this clone: The antigen is not known.

The survey-level immunoSEQ assay was used. Measured with immunoSEQ multiplex PCR; TCRdb has only the in-frame clones, and not every one. The sample lists under 40,000 clones, roughly 90% seen once, with roughly 1.5% in the top ten. The sample's time point: before natalizumab initiation. The receptor's source is a human donor with multiple sclerosis. Sequenced input: PBMCs.

This CDR3 is CAIHPKGNTEAFF. CDR3 nucleotide sequence: TGTGCCATCCACCCCAAGGGTAACACTGAAGCTTTCTTT. This sequence joins TRBV6-5 and TRBJ1-1; D is uncertain. Between the trimmed V and J ends, which lost 10 bases and 2 bases, there was a span of 14 bases. The length of the CDR3 is 13 residues. CDR1 and CDR2 from the germline V gene are MNHEY and SVGAGI.